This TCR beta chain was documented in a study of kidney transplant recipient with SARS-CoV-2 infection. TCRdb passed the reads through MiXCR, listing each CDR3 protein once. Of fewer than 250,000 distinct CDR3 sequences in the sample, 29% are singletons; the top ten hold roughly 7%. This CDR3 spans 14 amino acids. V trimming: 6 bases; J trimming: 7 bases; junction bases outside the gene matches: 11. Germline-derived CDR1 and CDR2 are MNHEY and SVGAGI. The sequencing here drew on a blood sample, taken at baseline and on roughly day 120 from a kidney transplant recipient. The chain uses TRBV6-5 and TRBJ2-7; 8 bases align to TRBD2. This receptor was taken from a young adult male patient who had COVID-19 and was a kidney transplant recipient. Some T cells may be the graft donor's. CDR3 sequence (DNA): TGTGCCAGCAGCTTGGGACTAGGTTCAGGGGAGCAGTACTTC. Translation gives CASSLGLGSGEQYF.